This paragraph covers one T cell receptor beta chain sequence. It lacks a known antigen. No much larger clone is present one base from it, and per-base qualities are unavailable. This entry comes from a study of T cell changes during pregnancy in multiple sclerosis (dated by TCRdb to about 2019). About the full investigation: Changes in the T cell repertoire over the course of pregnancy were examined in this study in women with multiple sclerosis.

The library came from the immunoSEQ multiplex PCR assay. Sourced from immuneACCESS, this table was stored by TCRdb with only in-frame sequences that have V and J called. A share of the clones is absent; for the studies checked, an unresolved V gene accounts for under half, and the remainder has no known explanation. The sample data list 70,000 to 95,000 clones, and 80% to 95% of these were observed just once. The top ten clonotypes cover more than 0.45% of the sample. Material: CD4+ T cells from peripheral blood mononuclear cells, obtained in the second trimester of pregnancy. The sequence was collected from a female donor with multiple sclerosis, enrolled in a pregnancy study.

In nucleotide form, the sequence is TGTGCCAGCAGTCCCGATGGGAGGCAGCCCCAGCATTTT. Protein translation: CASSPDGRQPQHF. The chain links TRBV27 with TRBJ1-5; no D gene is confidently identified. The CDR3, cysteine through phenylalanine, is 13 amino acids long. The read is trimmed to its CDR3 DNA, 39 bases read in frame from base 1. CDR1 and CDR2 were assigned from the germline V gene (reference sequence) as MNHEY and SMNVEV. V is clipped by 5 bases and J by 7 bases, and the sequence between their germline boundaries is 12 bases long.